Following are 28 T cell receptor beta chains from one sample sequenced in a study of T-cell reconstitution after alpha-beta-depleted transplantation in children. Unique molecular identifiers featured in how the TCRbeta library was prepared. From the PCR reads, TCRdb called clonotypes with MiXCR, one entry per CDR3 protein. Among some 50,000 distinct CDR3 sequences listed, 7.5% to 10% were seen once. Sequences were derived from PBMCs, mostly from graft donor cells, sampled 60 days after TCRalphabeta/CD19-depleted stem cell transplant. These receptors were collected from a male patient under 10 years old who had a stem cell transplant for chronic granulomatous disease, so the T cells may come from the graft donor.

This chain joins TRBV27 and TRBJ2-1; D is undetermined. The CDR3 loop spans 12 amino acids. The germline V gene encodes CDR1 MNHEY and CDR2 SMNVEV (reference sequence). Between the trimmed V and J ends, which lost 4 bases and 4 bases, there was a span of 5 bases. CDR3 bases: TGTGCCAGCAGTTCAGATTACAATGAGCAGTTCTTC. Amino acid sequence: CASSSDYNEQFF.

The sample holds many counts of this clonotype. This chain connects TRBV28 to TRBJ2-7; D is perhaps TRBD1 (6 bases). CDR1 MDHEN and CDR2 SYDVKM come from the germline V gene. Trimming shortened V by 5 bases and J by 9 bases, and 14 bases separated the two germline ends. The CDR3 runs to 12 residues. CDR3 residues: CASSGPTGLQYF. CDR3 nucleotides: TGTGCCAGCAGTGGACCGACAGGTCTGCAGTACTTC.

For this clonotype: A read error is possible here, since a much larger clone lies one base away. The chain recombines TRBV20-1 with TRBJ1-5; D remains unclear. Germline-derived CDR1 and CDR2 are DFQATT and SNEGSKA (reference sequence). This CDR3 has 14 amino acids. CDR3 loop: CSARNVYSIQPQHF. The CDR3 DNA reads TGCAGTGCTAGAAACGTTTATAGCATTCAGCCCCAGCATTTT.

Many counts were recorded for this clonotype. The chain uses TRBV6-2 or TRBV6-3 and TRBJ2-7; D is unresolved. V was trimmed by 4 bases and J by 6 bases, leaving 7 bases between them. The CDR3 consists of 11 residues. From germline, CDR1 is MNHEY and CDR2 SVGEGT. CDR3 sequence (DNA): TGTGCCAGCAGTTTGACGGCCGAGCAGTACTTC. Translation gives CASSLTAEQYF.

In its sample, this clonotype was seen many times. The rearrangement uses TRBV7-6 and TRBJ1-3; D is possibly TRBD1 (6 bases). CDR1 and CDR2 (germline): SGHVS, FNYEAQ. This CDR3 contains 14 residues. V was cut by 5 bases and J by 4 bases, with 12 bases left in between. The CDR3 nucleotides read TGTGCCAGCAGCGGACTGACAGGAGGAAACACCATATATTTT. It specifies CASSGLTGGNTIYF. Combining the CDR3 with reference TRBV7-6 and TRBJ1-3 gives the whole variable domain GAGVSQSPRYKVTKRGQDVALRCDPISGHVSLYWYRQALGQGPEFLTYFNYEAQQDKSGLPNDRFSAERPEGSISTLTIQRTEQRDSAMYRCASSGLTGGNTIYFGEGSWLTVV.

This clonotype occurred many times. The gene calls are TRBV20-1 and TRBJ1-2, with 7 nucleotides matching TRBD1. This CDR3 contains 13 residues. The V gene end was trimmed by 7 bases and the J gene end by 4 bases; junction bases not matched to a gene: 9. CDR1 and CDR2 (germline): DFQATT, SNEGSKA (reference sequence). The CDR3 sequence: CSGYRGPLYGYTF. DNA of the CDR3: TGCAGTGGTTACAGGGGCCCCCTCTATGGCTACACCTTC.

The table lists this clonotype with many counts. The chain links TRBV7-9 to TRBJ2-1, with a weak D call TRBD1 (6 bases). V was clipped by 5 bases and J by 8 bases, with 13 bases between them. The CDR3 contains 13 residues. Germline V gene data show CDR1 as SEHNR and CDR2 as FQNEAQ (reference sequence). The CDR3 DNA follows: TGTGCCAGCAGCCGATTACAGGGTGATGAGCAGTTCTTC. The encoded protein is CASSRLQGDEQFF.

J is TRBJ2-1 and V is TRBV5-5; tentative D call: TRBD1 (6 bases). The CDR3 contains 16 residues. Germline CDR1 is SGHKS and CDR2 is YYEKEE (reference sequence). The germline V and J ends were trimmed by 2 bases and 7 bases, with 19 bases remaining between them. The CDR3 protein is CASSFRGFVEPNEQFF. The CDR3 DNA is TGTGCCAGCAGCTTTAGGGGGTTTGTCGAGCCTAATGAGCAGTTCTTC.

This clonotype was counted at least ten times. This chain connects TRBV5-1 to TRBJ2-3; 7 positions agree with TRBD1. There are 15 residues in the CDR3. V trimming: 3 bases; J trimming: 6 bases; junction bases outside the gene matches: 10. Germline CDR1 and CDR2: SGHRS and YFSETQ. CDR3 in amino acids: CASSSEGQSSDTQYF. As DNA, the CDR3 is TGCGCCAGCAGCTCCGAGGGACAGTCCTCGGATACGCAGTATTTT. The full variable domain, rest sourced from reference TRBV5-1 and TRBJ2-3, is KAGVTQTPRYLIKTRGQQVTLSCSPISGHRSVSWYQQTPGQGLQFLFEYFSETQRNKGNFPGRFSGRQFSNSRSEMNVSTLELGDSALYLCASSSEGQSSDTQYFGPGTRLTVL.

This clonotype has more than one count but fewer than ten. The rearrangement joins TRBV20-1 to TRBJ1-5, with D possibly matching TRBD1 (6 bases). The CDR3 has 14 amino acids. V was cut by 4 bases and J by 12 bases, with 22 bases left in between. Germline assignment: CDR1 DFQATT and CDR2 SNEGSKA (reference sequence). The CDR3 region is CSANSDRAGGGQHF. CDR3 coding DNA: TGCAGTGCTAACTCGGACAGAGCCGGAGGGGGCCAGCATTTT.

The rearrangement joins TRBV7-9 to TRBJ2-5; D is perhaps TRBD1 (5 bases). Deletions cut 8 bases from V and 3 bases from J, with 7 bases between. Germline V gene lookup returns CDR1 SEHNR and CDR2 FQNEAQ (reference sequence). This CDR3 region has 11 residues. The CDR3 DNA is TGTGCCAGCTGCAGGGAAGAGACCCAGTACTTC. Translated: CASCREETQYF.

Only a few counts were recorded for this clonotype. The rearrangement joins TRBV20-1 to TRBJ2-1, with D unresolved. The CDR3 covers 15 residues. V dropped 0 bases and J dropped 4 bases, with 13 bases sitting between them. The germline V gene has CDR1 DFQATT and CDR2 SNEGSKA (reference sequence). CDR3 sequence reads: CSARDHPSRYNEQFF. As DNA, the CDR3 is TGCAGTGCTAGAGATCACCCATCCCGTTACAATGAGCAGTTCTTC.

This clonotype was picked up many times. The genes are TRBV20-1 and TRBJ2-1; unclear D gene. Trimming pared 5 bases from V and 8 bases from J, leaving 28 bases between. The germline CDR1 and CDR2 sequences are DFQATT and SNEGSKA (reference sequence). This CDR3 is 17 amino acids long. This CDR3 is CSAAVWGRVRGRDEQFF. CDR3 bases: TGCAGTGCTGCCGTCTGGGGTAGGGTACGTGGACGAGATGAGCAGTTCTTC.

This clonotype was picked up many times. The CDR3 reads CASRIYRNEQFF. In DNA form, the CDR3 reads TGCGCCAGCAGGATATACCGAAATGAGCAGTTCTTC. The chain joins TRBV23-1 to TRBJ2-1; unclear D gene. TRBV23-1 is an open reading frame whose function is uncertain. This CDR3 region has 12 residues. V was trimmed by 6 bases and J by 7 bases, leaving 10 bases between them.

The sample holds many counts of this clonotype. V gene TRBV12-3 or TRBV12-4 combines with J gene TRBJ1-5; D not certain. Trimming took off 7 bases at V and 0 bases at J, with 13 bases between the two ends. The CDR3 totals 15 residues. The CDR3 protein is CASTPLPYSNQPQHF. The CDR3 coding sequence is TGTGCCAGCACCCCCTTGCCTTATAGCAATCAGCCCCAGCATTTT.

As regards this clonotype: This clone may be a read error of a much larger clone one base away. The CDR3 does not end in the conserved phenylalanine or tryptophan, so this is likely a read error. The chain is built from TRBV5-1 and TRBJ2-7, with 7 bases fitting TRBD1. The ends lost 4 bases at V and 3 bases at J; junction bases unmatched: 10. CDR1 is SGHRS, CDR2 YFSETQ, per germline. The CDR3 runs 15 residues. The CDR3 nucleotides are TGCGCCAGCAGCCTACGACAGGGAGCGAGCTACGAGCAGTACTAC. Residues: CASSLRQGASYEQYY.

At least ten counts were recorded for this clonotype. The chain recombines TRBV10-2 with TRBJ2-4; 7 bases map to TRBD1. Unmatched junction bases numbered 13, after V lost 5 bases and J lost 0 bases. The CDR3 loop spans 18 amino acids. Germline loops: CDR1 WSHSY, CDR2 SAAADI. The CDR3 DNA sequence: TGCGCCAGCAGTACCGGACAGGTTCTCCCTATAGCCAAAAACATTCAGTACTTC. It encodes CASSTGQVLPIAKNIQYF.

The sample holds many counts of this clonotype. The chain couples TRBV20-1 to TRBJ2-5; a possible D gene is TRBD1 (5 bases). Germline assignment: CDR1 DFQATT and CDR2 SNEGSKA (reference sequence). The CDR3 is 13 amino acids. V lost 6 bases to trimming and J lost 1 base, with 12 bases between them. Here the CDR3 reads CSADLRAQETQYF. The CDR3 DNA is TGCAGTGCCGACCTCAGGGCCCAAGAGACCCAGTACTTC.

This chain uses TRBV10-3 with TRBJ2-3, with D perhaps TRBD1 (5 bases). CDR1 ENHRY and CDR2 SYGVKD come from the germline V gene. The CDR3 contains 13 residues. V gave up 10 bases and J gave up 2 bases, with 13 bases separating them. CDR3 bases: TGTGCCACGCTCCGCAGGGCCACAGATACGCAGTATTTT. It specifies CATLRRATDTQYF.

There are many counts of this clonotype. The chain carries TRBV11-2 and TRBJ2-3, with D uncertain. Per germline, CDR1 SGHAT and CDR2 FQNNGV. This CDR3 contains 16 residues. Between the trimmed V and J ends, which lost 1 base and 2 bases, there was a span of 13 bases. The CDR3 nucleotides read TGTGCCAGCAGCTTAGGCCTGAGGCCTACCACAGATACGCAGTATTTT. Translation: CASSLGLRPTTDTQYF.

This clonotype was detected once. The rearrangement joins TRBV4-3 to TRBJ1-4; D call uncertain. Germline CDR1 is LGHNA and CDR2 is YSLEER. With 0 bases removed from V and 8 bases from J, the gap between germline ends came to 19 bases. The CDR3 covers 17 residues. The CDR3 loop is CASSQDPPGSVLEKLFF. As DNA, the CDR3 is TGCGCCAGCAGCCAAGATCCCCCGGGGTCAGTTTTAGAAAAACTGTTTTTT.

This clonotype was observed many times. This chain links TRBV5-5 with TRBJ2-7; 9 bases agree with TRBD2. Germline V lookup: CDR1 SGHKS, CDR2 YYEKEE (reference sequence). Losses at the gene ends were 0 bases for V and 7 bases for J; bases not matched to a gene: 11. There are 16 residues in the CDR3. The CDR3 DNA reads TGTGCCAGCAGCTTGGTGCAGGGACTAGCCAGGGGTGAGCAGTACTTC. Translation: CASSLVQGLARGEQYF.

This clonotype was seen ten or more times. The chain links TRBV7-8 to TRBJ1-1; D is undetermined. The length of the CDR3 is 13 residues. Germline CDR1 is SGHVS and CDR2 is FQNEAQ. Trimming cost V 4 bases and J 0 bases, with 6 bases left between them. Here the CDR3 reads CASSSLLNTEAFF. The CDR3 region has the DNA TGTGCCAGCAGCTCCCTACTGAACACTGAAGCTTTCTTT. The full variable domain, with the rest looked up from reference TRBV7-8 and TRBJ1-1, is GAGVSQSPRYKVAKRGQDVALRCDPISGHVSLFWYQQALGQGPEFLTYFQNEAQLDKSGLPSDRFFAERPEGSVSTLKIQRTQQEDSAVYLCASSSLLNTEAFFGQGTRLTVV.

At least ten counts were recorded for this clonotype. The J gene is TRBJ2-7, the V gene TRBV4-3; perhaps TRBD2 as D (5 bases). Trimming cost V 1 base and J 4 bases, with 17 bases left between them. Germline V CDR1 and CDR2: LGHNA, YSLEER. This CDR3 is 16 amino acids long. CDR3 DNA sequence: TGCGCCAGCAGCCAAGTTCGCGGACTTAGCCCGTACGAGCAGTACTTC. Encoded protein: CASSQVRGLSPYEQYF.

This clonotype was recorded at least ten times. The chain uses TRBV12-3 or TRBV12-4 and TRBJ1-1; TRBD1 might be the D (6 bases). This CDR3 comprises 14 residues. With 2 bases removed from V and 4 bases from J, the gap between germline ends came to 11 bases. Written as DNA, the CDR3 is TGTGCCAGCAGTTTATGGGGGCTGGGCACTGAAGCTTTCTTT. Encoded protein: CASSLWGLGTEAFF.

The V call is TRBV30, the J call TRBJ2-6, with D possibly being TRBD2 (5 bases). The CDR3 sequence is 17 residues long. Trimming removed 0 bases from V and 1 base from J, with 13 bases in between. The germline CDR1 and CDR2 sequences are GTSNPN and SVGIG (reference sequence). The CDR3 DNA follows: TGTGCCTGGAGTGTCGGATTAGGACTGTCTGGGGCCAACGTCCTGACTTTC. This codes for CAWSVGLGLSGANVLTF.

At least ten counts were recorded for this clonotype. This chain joins TRBV7-2 and TRBJ2-7; 13 bases map to TRBD2. The CDR3 is 17 amino acids. With V trimmed by 4 bases and J by 2 bases, 8 bases remained unmatched. Germline V gene lookup returns CDR1 SGHTA and CDR2 FQGNSA. This chain's CDR3 is CASSSRTSGSAAYEQYF. The CDR3 DNA is TGTGCCAGCAGCTCACGGACTAGCGGGAGCGCGGCCTACGAGCAGTACTTC.

The chain joins TRBV5-4 to TRBJ2-7, with D perhaps matching TRBD1 (5 bases). The germline V gene has CDR1 SGHNT and CDR2 YYREEE (reference sequence). V was shortened by 4 bases and J by 0 bases, with 8 bases between the two germline ends. The CDR3 is 13 amino acids. The CDR3 DNA follows: TGTGCCAGCAGCCGACAGAGCTCCTACGAGCAGTACTTC. Translated: CASSRQSSYEQYF.